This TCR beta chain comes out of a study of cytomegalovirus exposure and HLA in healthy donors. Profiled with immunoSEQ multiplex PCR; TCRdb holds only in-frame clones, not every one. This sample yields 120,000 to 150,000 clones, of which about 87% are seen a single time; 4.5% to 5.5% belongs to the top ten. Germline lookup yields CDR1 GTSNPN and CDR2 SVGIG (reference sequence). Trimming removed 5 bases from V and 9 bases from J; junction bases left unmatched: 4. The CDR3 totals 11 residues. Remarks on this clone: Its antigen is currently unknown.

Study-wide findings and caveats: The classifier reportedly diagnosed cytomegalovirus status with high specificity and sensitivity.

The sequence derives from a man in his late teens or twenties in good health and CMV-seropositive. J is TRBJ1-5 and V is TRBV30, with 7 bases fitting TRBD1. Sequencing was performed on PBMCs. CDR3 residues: CAWGGTAPQHF. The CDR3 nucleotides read TGTGCCTGGGGTGGGACAGCGCCCCAGCATTTT.